The present TCR beta chain was sequenced within a study of cytomegalovirus exposure and HLA in healthy donors. Overall study results and limits: Several top significant clusters appeared, in a later analysis, to be linked to common viral pathogens. From TCR beta sequences, most subjects' HLA-A and HLA-B alleles were reportedly predicted accurately. Many donors shared some public TCRs, even though most TCR sequences were rare.

This clone was detected once. Its antigen is still unknown. Trimming pared 3 bases from V and 0 bases from J, leaving 6 bases between. CDR1 and CDR2 (germline): SQVTM, ANQGSEA. This CDR3 has 13 amino acids. Primers for the PCR totalled 60 Vbeta and 13 Jbeta. Clones were sequenced by immunoSEQ multiplex PCR, and TCRdb holds only the in-frame ones, with some missing. The sample yields 65,000 to 85,000 clones, less than 85% seen once. The TCR comes from a woman aged 45-59 years in good health and CMV-seronegative. Material: PBMCs. The chain joins TRBV29-1 to TRBJ2-1; D is undetermined. CDR3 DNA sequence: TGCAGCGTTGAGGCAGGCTCCTACAATGAGCAGTTCTTC. Translation: CSVEAGSYNEQFF.